This T cell receptor (beta chain) was identified in a study of preoperative IRX-2 immunotherapy in early breast cancer. The protocol was immunoSEQ multiplex PCR, while the TCRdb copy is restricted to in-frame clones and leaves out a portion. Here the sample spans around 30,000 clones, nearly 80% being singletons. The CDR3 has 15 amino acids. V lost 10 bases to trimming and J lost 6 bases, with 19 bases between them. Germline values: CDR1 MNHGY, CDR2 SAAAGT. Described treatment: preoperative locoregional IRX-2 cytokine immunotherapy. Preoperative locoregional IRX-2 cytokine immunotherapy was tested in the phase Ib source study.

The genes are TRBV6-8 and TRBJ1-6; D call uncertain. The source was lymph node tissue, collected before IRX-2 immunotherapy. The receptor was isolated from a human donor with breast cancer. The CDR3 loop is CATTLRVEPNSPLHF. CDR3 DNA sequence: TGTGCCACCACCTTAAGAGTAGAACCTAATTCACCCCTCCACTTT.